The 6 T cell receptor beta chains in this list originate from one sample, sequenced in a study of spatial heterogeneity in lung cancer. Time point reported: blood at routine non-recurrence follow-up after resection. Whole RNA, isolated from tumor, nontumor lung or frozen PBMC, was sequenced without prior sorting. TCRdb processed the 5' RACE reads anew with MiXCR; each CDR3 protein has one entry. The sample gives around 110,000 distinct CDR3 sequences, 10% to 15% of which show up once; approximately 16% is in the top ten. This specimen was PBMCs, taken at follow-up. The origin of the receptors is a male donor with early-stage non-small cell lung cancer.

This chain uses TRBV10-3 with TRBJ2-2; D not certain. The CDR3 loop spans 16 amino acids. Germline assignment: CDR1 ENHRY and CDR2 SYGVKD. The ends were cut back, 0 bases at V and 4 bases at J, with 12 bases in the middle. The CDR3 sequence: CAISESGRMGTGELFF. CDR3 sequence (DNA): TGTGCCATCAGTGAGTCGGGCAGGATGGGCACCGGGGAGCTGTTTTTT.

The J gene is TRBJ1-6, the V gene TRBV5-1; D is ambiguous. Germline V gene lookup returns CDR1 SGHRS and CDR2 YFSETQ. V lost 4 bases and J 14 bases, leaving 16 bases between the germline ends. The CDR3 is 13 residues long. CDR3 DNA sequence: TGCGCCAGCAGCAAAGGAGCCGCCTTTGCCCTCCACTTT. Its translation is CASSKGAAFALHF.

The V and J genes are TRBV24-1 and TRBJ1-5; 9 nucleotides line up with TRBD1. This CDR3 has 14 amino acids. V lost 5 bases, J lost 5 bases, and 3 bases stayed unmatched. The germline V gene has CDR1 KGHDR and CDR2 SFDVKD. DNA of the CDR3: TGTGCCACCAGTGCCACAGGGGGCCATCAGCCCCAGCATTTT. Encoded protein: CATSATGGHQPQHF.

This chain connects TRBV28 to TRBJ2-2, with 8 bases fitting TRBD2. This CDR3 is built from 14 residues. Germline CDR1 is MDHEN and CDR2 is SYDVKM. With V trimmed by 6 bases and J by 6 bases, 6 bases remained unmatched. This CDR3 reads CASRGVGRAGELFF. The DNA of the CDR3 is TGTGCCAGCAGGGGAGTCGGGAGGGCCGGGGAGCTGTTTTTT. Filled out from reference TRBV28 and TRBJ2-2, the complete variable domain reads DVKVTQSSRYLVKRTGEKVFLECVQDMDHENMFWYRQDPGLGLRLIYFSYDVKMKEKGDIPEGYSVSREKKERFSLILESASTNQTSMYLCASRGVGRAGELFFGEGSRLTVL.

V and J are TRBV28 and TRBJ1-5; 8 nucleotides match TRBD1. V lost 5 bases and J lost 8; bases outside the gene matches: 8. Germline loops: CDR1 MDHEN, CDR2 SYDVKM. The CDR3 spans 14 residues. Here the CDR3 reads CASSPRQGWEPQHF. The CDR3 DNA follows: TGTGCCAGCAGTCCCAGACAGGGGTGGGAGCCCCAGCATTTT. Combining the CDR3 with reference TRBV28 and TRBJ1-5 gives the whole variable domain DVKVTQSSRYLVKRTGEKVFLECVQDMDHENMFWYRQDPGLGLRLIYFSYDVKMKEKGDIPEGYSVSREKKERFSLILESASTNQTSMYLCASSPRQGWEPQHFGDGTRLSIL.

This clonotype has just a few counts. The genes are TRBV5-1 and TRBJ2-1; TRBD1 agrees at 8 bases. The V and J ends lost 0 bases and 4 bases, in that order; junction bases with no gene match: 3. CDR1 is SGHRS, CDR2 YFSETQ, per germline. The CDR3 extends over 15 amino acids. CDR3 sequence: CASSLVGQGYNEQFF. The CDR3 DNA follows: TGCGCCAGCAGCTTGGTAGGACAGGGTTACAATGAGCAGTTCTTC.